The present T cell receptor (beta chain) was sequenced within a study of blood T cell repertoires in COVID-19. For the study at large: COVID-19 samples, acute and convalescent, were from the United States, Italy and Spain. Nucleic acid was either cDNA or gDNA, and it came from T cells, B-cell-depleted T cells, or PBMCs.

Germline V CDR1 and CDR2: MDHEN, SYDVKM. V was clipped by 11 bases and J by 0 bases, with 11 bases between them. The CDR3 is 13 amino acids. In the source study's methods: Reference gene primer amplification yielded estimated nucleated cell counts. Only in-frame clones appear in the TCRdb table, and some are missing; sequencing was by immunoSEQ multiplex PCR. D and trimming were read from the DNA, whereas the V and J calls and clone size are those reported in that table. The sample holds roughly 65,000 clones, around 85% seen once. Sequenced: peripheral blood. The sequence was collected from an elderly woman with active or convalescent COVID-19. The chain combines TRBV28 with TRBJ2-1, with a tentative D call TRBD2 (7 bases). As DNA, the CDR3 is TGTGCCTGCGGGGGCAGCTCCTACAATGAGCAGTTCTTC. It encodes CACGGSSYNEQFF.